This TCR beta chain is drawn from a study of shared clonotypes between healthy human individuals. Libraries were prepared by immunoSEQ multiplex PCR; TCRdb keeps only in-frame clonotypes and omits some of them. This table holds about 1.1 million clones, around 82% found once. The sequence was collected from a man aged 18-30 years in good health. Some clones in this sample may be carry-over from other donors' samples. The sequenced sample consisted of memory CD4+ T cells from PBMCs. The subset denotes: CD45RA-negative fraction.

The CDR3 protein is CASSYQTSGLTYEQYF. DNA of the CDR3: TGTGCCAGCAGTTACCAGACTAGCGGGTTAACCTACGAGCAGTACTTC. The genes are TRBV6-5 and TRBJ2-7, with 10 bases matching TRBD2. This CDR3 is 16 amino acids long. Germline values: CDR1 MNHEY, CDR2 SVGAGI. J was trimmed by 2 bases and V by 2 bases; bases with no gene match: 6.